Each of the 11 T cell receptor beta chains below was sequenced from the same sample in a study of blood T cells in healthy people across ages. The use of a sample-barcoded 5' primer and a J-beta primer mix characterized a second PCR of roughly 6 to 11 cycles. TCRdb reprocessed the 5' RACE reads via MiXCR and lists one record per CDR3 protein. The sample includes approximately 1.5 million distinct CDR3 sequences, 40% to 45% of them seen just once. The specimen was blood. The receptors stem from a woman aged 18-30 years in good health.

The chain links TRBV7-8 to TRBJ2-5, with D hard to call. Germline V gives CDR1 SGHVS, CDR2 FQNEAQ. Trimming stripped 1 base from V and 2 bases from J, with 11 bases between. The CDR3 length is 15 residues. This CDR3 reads CASSLELATQETQYF. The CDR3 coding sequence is TGTGCCAGCAGCTTAGAATTGGCGACACAAGAGACCCAGTACTTC.

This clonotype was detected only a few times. CDR3 DNA sequence: TGTGCCAGCAGTTTAAGTGGGAGGGAGCAGTTCTTC. This sequence encodes CASSLSGREQFF. The rearrangement uses TRBV12-3 or TRBV12-4 and TRBJ2-1; maybe TRBD2 (6 bases). The CDR3 is made up of 12 amino acids. Trimming removed 2 bases at V and 10 bases at J, with 9 bases between.

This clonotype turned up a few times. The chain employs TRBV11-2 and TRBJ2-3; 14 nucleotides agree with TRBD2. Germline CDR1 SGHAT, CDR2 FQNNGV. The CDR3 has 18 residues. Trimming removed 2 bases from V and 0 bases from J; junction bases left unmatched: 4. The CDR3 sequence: CASSLRGLAGVSTDTQYF. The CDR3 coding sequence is TGTGCCAGCAGCTTAAGGGGACTAGCGGGGGTGAGCACAGATACGCAGTATTTT.

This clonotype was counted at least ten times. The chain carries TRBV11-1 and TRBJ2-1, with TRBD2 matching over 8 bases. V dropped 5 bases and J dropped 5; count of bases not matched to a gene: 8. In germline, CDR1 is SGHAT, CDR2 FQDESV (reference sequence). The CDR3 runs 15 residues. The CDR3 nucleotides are TGTGCCAGCAGCGCGGGACTAGGGGGAAACAATGAGCAGTTCTTC. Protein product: CASSAGLGGNNEQFF.

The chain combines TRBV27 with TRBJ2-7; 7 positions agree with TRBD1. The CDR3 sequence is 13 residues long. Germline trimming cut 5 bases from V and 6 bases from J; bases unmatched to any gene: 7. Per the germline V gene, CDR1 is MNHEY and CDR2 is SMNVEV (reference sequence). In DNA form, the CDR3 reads TGTGCCAGCAGTAGCTCGACAGGGTGCGAGCAGTACTTC. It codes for CASSSSTGCEQYF.

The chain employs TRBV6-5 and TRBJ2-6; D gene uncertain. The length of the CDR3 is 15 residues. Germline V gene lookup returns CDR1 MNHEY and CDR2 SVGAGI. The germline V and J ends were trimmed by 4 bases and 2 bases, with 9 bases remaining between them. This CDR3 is CASSWIAAGANVLTF. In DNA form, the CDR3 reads TGTGCCAGCAGTTGGATAGCAGCTGGGGCCAACGTCCTGACTTTC.

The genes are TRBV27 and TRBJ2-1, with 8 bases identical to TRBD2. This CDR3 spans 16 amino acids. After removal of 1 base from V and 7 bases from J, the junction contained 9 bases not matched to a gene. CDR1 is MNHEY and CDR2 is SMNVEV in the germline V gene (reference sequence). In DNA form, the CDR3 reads TGTGCCAGCAGTTTATTTGTAGCGGGAAGGAGAAATGAGCAGTTCTTC. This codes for CASSLFVAGRRNEQFF.

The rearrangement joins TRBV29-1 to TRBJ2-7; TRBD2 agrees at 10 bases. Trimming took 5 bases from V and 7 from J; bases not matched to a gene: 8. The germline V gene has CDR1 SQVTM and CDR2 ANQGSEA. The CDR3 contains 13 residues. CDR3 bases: TGCAGCGTTCTAGCGGGAGAATTTTATGAGCAGTACTTC. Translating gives CSVLAGEFYEQYF.

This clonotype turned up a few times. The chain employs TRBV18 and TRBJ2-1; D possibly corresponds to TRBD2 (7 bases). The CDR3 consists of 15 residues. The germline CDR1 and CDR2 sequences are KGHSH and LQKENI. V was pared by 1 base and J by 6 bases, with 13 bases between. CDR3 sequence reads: CASSPLGGDLNEQFF. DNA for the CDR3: TGTGCCAGCTCACCACTAGGGGGGGATCTCAATGAGCAGTTCTTC.

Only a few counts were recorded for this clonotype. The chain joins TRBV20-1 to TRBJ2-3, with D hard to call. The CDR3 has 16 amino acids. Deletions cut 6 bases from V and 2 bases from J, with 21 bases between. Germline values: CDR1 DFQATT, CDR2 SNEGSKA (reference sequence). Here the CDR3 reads CSARSPALKITDTQYF. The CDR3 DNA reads TGCAGTGCCCGGTCCCCGGCACTAAAGATCACAGATACGCAGTATTTT.

The CDR3 region is CASSLDSTGPETQYF. The CDR3 DNA reads TGTGCCAGCAGCTTAGATTCGACAGGCCCCGAGACCCAGTACTTC. The chain uses TRBV11-2 and TRBJ2-5; perhaps TRBD1 as D (6 bases). The germline CDR1 and CDR2 sequences are SGHAT and FQNNGV. V lost 0 bases, J lost 5 bases, and 13 bases lay in between. The CDR3 contains 15 residues.